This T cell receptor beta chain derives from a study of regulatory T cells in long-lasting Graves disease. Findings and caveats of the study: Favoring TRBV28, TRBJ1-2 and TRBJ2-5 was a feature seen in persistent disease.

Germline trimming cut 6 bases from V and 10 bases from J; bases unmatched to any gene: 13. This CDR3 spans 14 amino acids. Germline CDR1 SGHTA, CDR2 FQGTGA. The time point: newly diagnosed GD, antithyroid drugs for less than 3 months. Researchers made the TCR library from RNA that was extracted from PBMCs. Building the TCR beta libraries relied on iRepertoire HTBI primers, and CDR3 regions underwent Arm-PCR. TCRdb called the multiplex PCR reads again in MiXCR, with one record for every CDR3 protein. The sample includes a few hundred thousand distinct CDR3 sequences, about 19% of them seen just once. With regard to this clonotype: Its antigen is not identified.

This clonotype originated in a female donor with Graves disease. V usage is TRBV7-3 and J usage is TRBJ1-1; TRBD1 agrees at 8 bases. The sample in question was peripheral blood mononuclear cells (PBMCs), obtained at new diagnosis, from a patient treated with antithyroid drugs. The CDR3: CASSQLAGQVGAFF. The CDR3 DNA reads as TGTGCCAGCAGTCAACTAGCGGGACAGGTCGGAGCTTTCTTT.